This T cell receptor beta chain was documented in a study of T cells in Graves' hyperthyroidism and ophthalmopathy. A few counts support this clonotype. Hyperthyroidism patients were newly diagnosed, had disease duration under 2 months, and were aged 18 to 65 years. What was amplified from RNA transcripts were TCR beta CDR3 regions. The HTBI primer set drove a first-round RT-PCR of the TCR CDR3. TCRdb re-analysed the multiplex PCR reads in MiXCR, keeping a single row per CDR3 protein. The sample lists 600,000 to 800,000 distinct CDR3 sequences; roughly a third were seen once. This receptor was identified in a woman aged 35 to 49 with Graves' hyperthyroidism. Sequencing was carried out using blood.

In DNA, the CDR3 is TGTGCCAGCTGTCTCCTTAATTCACCCCTCCACTTT. Encoded protein: CASCLLNSPLHF. V gene TRBV12-3 or TRBV12-4 combines with J gene TRBJ1-6; D is undetermined. CDR3 length: 12 residues. V was trimmed by 8 bases and J by 6 bases, leaving 8 bases between them.